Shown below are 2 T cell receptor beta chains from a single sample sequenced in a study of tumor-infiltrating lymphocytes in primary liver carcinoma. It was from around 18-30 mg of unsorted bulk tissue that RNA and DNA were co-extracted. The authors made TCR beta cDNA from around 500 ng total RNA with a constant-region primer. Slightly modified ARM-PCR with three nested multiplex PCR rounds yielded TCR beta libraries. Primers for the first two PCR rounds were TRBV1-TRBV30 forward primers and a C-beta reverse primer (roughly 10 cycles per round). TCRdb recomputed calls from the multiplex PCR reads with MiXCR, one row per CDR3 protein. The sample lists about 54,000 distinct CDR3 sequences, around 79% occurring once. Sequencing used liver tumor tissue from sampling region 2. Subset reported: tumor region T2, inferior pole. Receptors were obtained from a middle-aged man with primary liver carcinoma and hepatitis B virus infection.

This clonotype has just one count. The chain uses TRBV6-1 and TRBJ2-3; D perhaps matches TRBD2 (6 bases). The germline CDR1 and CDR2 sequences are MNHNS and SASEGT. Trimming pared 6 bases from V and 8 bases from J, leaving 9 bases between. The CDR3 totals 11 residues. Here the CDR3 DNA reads TGTGCCAGCAGGCGGGATGGTACGCAGTATTTT. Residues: CASRRDGTQYF.

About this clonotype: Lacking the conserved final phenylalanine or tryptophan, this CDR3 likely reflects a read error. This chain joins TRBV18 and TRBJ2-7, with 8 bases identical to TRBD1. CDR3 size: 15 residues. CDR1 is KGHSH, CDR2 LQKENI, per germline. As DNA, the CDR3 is TGTGCTAGCTCACCAATGTCGACAGGGGACTACGAGCAGTACATC. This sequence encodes CASSPMSTGDYEQYI.